A selection of T cell receptor beta chains follows, all from one sample in a study of cytomegalovirus exposure and HLA in healthy donors. Only in-frame clones appear in the TCRdb table, and some are missing; sequencing was by immunoSEQ multiplex PCR. The sample contains about 130,000 clones, approximately 83% of which appear only once. The material sequenced was PBMCs. These receptors were obtained from a man aged 35 to 55 in good health and CMV-seronegative. Each CDR3 is given with its conserved first and last residue.

V gene	J gene	CDR3 protein
TRBV6-6	TRBJ1-2	CASSTTGTNYGYTF
TRBV5-1	TRBJ2-3	CASSSGTMGTDTQYF
TRBV18	TRBJ2-3	CASSPPVGARADTQYF
TRBV5-4	TRBJ1-1	CASSFWGGAEAFF
TRBV30	TRBJ1-1	CAWELTGNTEAFF
TRBV7-9	TRBJ2-1	CASSLVWGTRNEQFF
TRBV19	TRBJ1-2	CASSIGYGRGYGYTF
TRBV10-3	TRBJ2-7	CAISGGTSAKSSYEQYF
TRBV28	TRBJ2-1	CASSPPYSGPYFF
TRBV6-4	TRBJ1-1	CASSDSGRTTEAFF
TRBV6-5	TRBJ2-7	CATGAYEQYF
TRBV11-2	TRBJ2-7	CASRELGRASYEQYF
TRBV5-1	TRBJ1-1	CASSLGQGITEAFF
TRBV15	TRBJ2-1	CATSTVGGGEQFF
TRBV19	TRBJ1-5	CASSIFVGTGGAGNQPQHF
TRBV6-6	TRBJ2-7	CASSYSGTSYEQYF